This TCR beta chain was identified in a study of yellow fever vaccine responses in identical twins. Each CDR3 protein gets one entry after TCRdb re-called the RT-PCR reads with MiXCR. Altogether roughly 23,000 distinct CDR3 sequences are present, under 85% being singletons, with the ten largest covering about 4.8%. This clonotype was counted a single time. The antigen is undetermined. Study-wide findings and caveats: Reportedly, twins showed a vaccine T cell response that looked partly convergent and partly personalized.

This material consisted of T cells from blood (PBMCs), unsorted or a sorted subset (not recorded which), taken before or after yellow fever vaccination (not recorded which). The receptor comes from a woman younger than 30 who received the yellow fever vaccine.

The CDR3 bases are TGTGCCAGCAGTGAAGCGCTACTAGCGGGGCCTCCTTGGGATACGCAGTATTTT. It codes for CASSEALLAGPPWDTQYF. This chain joins TRBV2 and TRBJ2-3; TRBD2 agrees at 10 bases. In germline, CDR1 is SNHLY, CDR2 FYNNEI. V gave up 0 bases and J gave up 6 bases; unmatched junction bases: 12. CDR3 size: 18 residues.